These T cell receptor beta chains were read from a single sample in a study of blood T cell repertoires in COVID-19. Measured with immunoSEQ multiplex PCR; TCRdb has only the in-frame clones, and not every one. The sample has some 140,000 clones; 75% to 80% are singletons. What was sequenced was peripheral blood. These TCRs come from a man at least 80 years old with acute or convalescent COVID-19. Both conserved end residues are part of each CDR3. A D gene is named only where the DNA matches it firmly. Clone size appears in some rows only: once, few, many, or a class for an expanded clone.

.,.,TRBV28,TRBJ1-5,TGTGCCAGCAGCTCTAGATATCAGCCCCAGCATTTT,CASSSRYQPQHF
TRBD2,.,TRBV5-1,TRBJ2-5,TGCGCCAGCAGCTACGGGACTAGCGGGGGGGACCAAGAGACCCAGTACTTC,CASSYGTSGGDQETQYF
.,once,TRBV10-2,TRBJ1-1,TGCGCCAGCAGTGCACAGGTTGGGAACACTGAAGCTTTCTTT,CASSAQVGNTEAFF
.,.,TRBV6-5,TRBJ1-1,TGTGCCAGCAGTCTACAGGGACTGAACACTGAAGCTTTCTTT,CASSLQGLNTEAFF
.,.,TRBV18,TRBJ2-5,TGTGCCAGCTCACCACCGCCGGGAATGAAGACCCAGTACTTC,CASSPPPGMKTQYF
.,.,TRBV5-8,TRBJ2-3,TGTGCCAGCAGCAGAGAGGCAGATACGCAGTATTTT,CASSREADTQYF
.,.,TRBV30,TRBJ2-1,TGTGCCTGGAGAGGGGGTCGTGAGCAGTTCTTC,CAWRGGREQFF
TRBD1,few,TRBV5-6,TRBJ1-1,TGTGCCAGCAGCGTATGGACAGGTAAAGCTTTCTTT,CASSVWTGKAFF
TRBD2,.,TRBV5-1,TRBJ2-2,TGCGCCAGCAGCGCGGGACTAGCGGGGGGGCCCGACGGGGAGCTGTTTTTT,CASSAGLAGGPDGELFF
.,.,TRBV3-1/TRBV3-2,TRBJ1-2,TGTGCCAGCAGCCAAGAAAGACGCGCACGGGAGGGCTACACCTTC,CASSQERRAREGYTF
.,.,TRBV5-8,TRBJ2-3,TGTGCCAGCAGCTTTCTCTGGCGGGTGACCCGCACAGATACGCAGTATTTT,CASSFLWRVTRTDTQYF
.,.,TRBV2,TRBJ2-3,TGTGCCGGAGCCCCGGACCAGGGAGATACGCAGTATTTT,CAGAPDQGDTQYF
TRBD1,.,TRBV7-2,TRBJ2-1,TGTGCCAGCAGCTCACCCTCCCGACAGGGGCCACACCGTTACAATGAGCAGTTCTTC,CASSSPSRQGPHRYNEQFF
.,.,TRBV2,TRBJ2-7,TGTGCCAGCAGTGAACAGGGGGGCACCTACGAGCAGTACTTC,CASSEQGGTYEQYF
TRBD1,.,TRBV9,TRBJ2-2,TGTGCCAGCAGCGTAGTAGCCGGGACAGCCGGGGAGCTGTTTTTT,CASSVVAGTAGELFF
.,.,TRBV5-6,TRBJ2-2,TGTGCCAGCAGCTCGGGGGGCCCCGTCGCCGGGGAGCTGTTTTTT,CASSSGGPVAGELFF
TRBD1,.,TRBV27,TRBJ1-2,TGTGCCAGCAGTCGGGGACAGGGGAACTATGGCTACACCTTC,CASSRGQGNYGYTF
.,.,TRBV7-9,TRBJ1-3,TGTGCCAGCAGCTTAGTCGGGGGGTCTGGAAACACCATATATTTT,CASSLVGGSGNTIYF
.,.,TRBV19,TRBJ1-2,TGTGCCAGTAGTATGGAACAGGGCAGGAGCTACACCTTC,CASSMEQGRSYTF
.,.,TRBV19,TRBJ2-1,TGTGCCAGTAGTATAGAACGACTCGTAGAAGATGAGCAGTTCTTC,CASSIERLVEDEQFF
.,.,TRBV11-3,TRBJ1-4,TGTGCCAGCAGCCCCCCCGGGATGGTGGGTGAAAAACTGTTTTTT,CASSPPGMVGEKLFF
.,.,TRBV5-4,TRBJ1-2,TGTGCCAGCAGCTTGGCTCGGAACTATGGCTACACCTTC,CASSLARNYGYTF
TRBD2,.,TRBV10-3,TRBJ2-2,TGTGCCATTCCTAGCGGGAACACCGGGGAGCTGTTTTTT,CAIPSGNTGELFF
TRBD1,few,TRBV6-6,TRBJ1-2,TGTGCCAGCAGTCGAGATCGGGACAGGGGATCTGATGGCTACACCTTC,CASSRDRDRGSDGYTF
TRBD1,.,TRBV23-1,TRBJ1-5,TGCGCCAGCAGTCCTCCCCCCGACAGGGCCCCCCTTTATCAGCCCCAGCATTTT,CASSPPPDRAPLYQPQHF
TRBD1,.,TRBV5-6,TRBJ1-4,TGTGCCAGCAGCGCGATACCACCGGGGACAGGGGCGTCGAATGAAAAACTGTTTTTT,CASSAIPPGTGASNEKLFF
.,.,TRBV7-2,TRBJ1-1,TGTGCCAGCAGCCCCCGAGAGGTCCAGGGCGGTGAAGCTTTCTTT,CASSPREVQGGEAFF
TRBD1,.,TRBV28,TRBJ2-3,TGTGCCAGCAGCACGACCGGGACAGGGGGCAGGGATACGCAGTATTTT,CASSTTGTGGRDTQYF
.,.,TRBV5-4,TRBJ2-1,TGTGCCAGCAGCTTGGGTCGAACAAGCTCCTACAATGAGCAGTTCTTC,CASSLGRTSSYNEQFF
.,.,TRBV19,TRBJ2-7,TGTGCCAGTAGTATGGTCAGTTTTTCCTACGAGCAGTACTTC,CASSMVSFSYEQYF
.,.,TRBV21-1,TRBJ2-5,TGTGCCAGCAGCCCCGGGGGCGGGGGGACCCAGTACTTC,CASSPGGGGTQYF
.,.,TRBV24-1,TRBJ2-2,TGTGCCACCAGTGACCCCGGGGGGCAAAACACCGGGGAGCTGTTTTTT,CATSDPGGQNTGELFF
.,.,TRBV27,TRBJ2-7,TGTGCCAGCCGCCCTATAGGACTTCTGACCTACGAGCAGTACTTC,CASRPIGLLTYEQYF
.,.,TRBV2,TRBJ2-1,TGTGCCAGCAGTCGGACTACCTACAATGAGCAGTTCTTC,CASSRTTYNEQFF
TRBD2,.,TRBV5-1,TRBJ2-2,TGCGCCAGCAGAGCCCTTTCGAATAGCCCAGCGGGGATAGGCACCGGGGAGCTGTTTTTT,CASRALSNSPAGIGTGELFF
TRBD1,.,TRBV29-1,TRBJ1-3,TGCAGCGTTGGAGACAGGGTTCTTTCTGGAAACACCATATATTTT,CSVGDRVLSGNTIYF
TRBD1,.,TRBV6-5,TRBJ1-1,TGTGCCAGCAGTCCGGACAGGTCCGTAGCTTTCTTT,CASSPDRSVAFF
.,.,TRBV11-3,TRBJ1-1,TGTGCCAGCGCCCGGTCCCTAGAAATTAACACTGAAGCTTTCTTT,CASARSLEINTEAFF
.,.,TRBV14,TRBJ1-3,TGTGCCAGCAGCATATCTGGAAACACCATATATTTT,CASSISGNTIYF
TRBD1,.,TRBV5-1,TRBJ1-1,TGCGCCAGCAGCCGGGACAGGGATGAAGCTTTCTTT,CASSRDRDEAFF
TRBD1,few,TRBV29-1,TRBJ2-2,TGCAGCGTCCCGACAGGGTTTGGCACCGGGGAGCTGTTTTTT,CSVPTGFGTGELFF
.,many,TRBV18,TRBJ2-2,TGTGCCAGCTCACCACCTACTGTAATCCTTGGCGGGGAGCTGTTTTTT,CASSPPTVILGGELFF
.,.,TRBV6-1,TRBJ2-2,TGTGCCAGCAGTGAGAATCAGGCCGGGGAGCTGTTTTTT,CASSENQAGELFF